The entry that follows covers one T cell receptor (beta chain) sequence. No antigen is known for it. CDR1 MNHEY and CDR2 SMNVEV were looked up in the germline V gene (reference sequence). Counted from cysteine to phenylalanine, this CDR3 has 15 amino acids. The record lacks a DNA sequence. This specimen belongs to a study of T cells expressing NK-cell markers (dated by TCRdb to the early 2020s). With respect to the entire study: Roughly 8 donors provided sorted CD3+CD56+NKG2C+, CD3+CD56+NKG2C- and CD3+CD56-NKG2C+ T-cell subsets, whose TCR beta-chain repertoires were profiled. Of the eight sequenced donors, seven were found to be HCMV-seropositive and one was found to be HCMV-seronegative. The study sequenced eight donors, all healthy volunteers chosen at random: three men and five women. The libraries were sequenced on Illumina HiSeq 2000/2500, MiSeq or NextSeq, producing 2 x 150 bp reads.

To determine HCMV serostatus, a commercial ELISA kit was used to detect HCMV-specific IgG in serum. Peripheral blood mononuclear cells were isolated from blood by Ficoll density gradient centrifugation. General conclusions and limits of the study: In 5 to 7 donors, the dominant CD3+CD56+NKG2C+ clonotypes ranked among the top 10 CD8+ clonotypes, making up roughly 1.0-7.0% of CD8+ T cells. Whether the expanded NKG2C-expressing T cell clones were specific for HCMV antigens remained unclear. Those dominant clonotypes were again the most abundant among CD3+CD56-NKG2C+ cells in a handful of donors, at about 25-60.1%.

The sequencing machine was an Illumina HiSeq 2000. TCR beta cDNA libraries were prepared using 5'RACE template switching, which introduced a universal primer site and unique molecular identifiers. cDNA synthesis was primed from the TCR beta constant segment, followed by two successive PCR amplification steps. The source study handled its data this way. MIGEC handled demultiplexing of the reads and grouping by UMI, while MiTCR was used to assemble and quantify clonotypes. To remove erroneous sequences, TCR cDNA sequences were retained only when supported by two or more reads. The tcR package was used for downstream repertoire analysis, with clonotypes matched between fractions based on CDR3 nucleotide sequence plus V segment. VDJmatch was used to annotate antigen specificity against VDJdb, with one amino acid substitution in CDR3 permitted. Reads reprocessed by TCRdb are summarized as one entry per CDR3 protein sequence, and DNA is absent. These V and J calls are TCRdb output, not the study's own analysis. In this sample's table one finds around 180,000 distinct CDR3 sequences. The ten biggest clones cover around 20% of the sample.

In this chain, TRBV27 is recombined with TRBJ2-3; checking the TCRdb D call of TRBD1 is not possible without DNA. Material for sequencing was blood T cells: a sorted CD56 or NKG2C T cell subset, CD4+ or CD8+ T cells, or bulk PBMC T cells (not recorded which). This clonotype originated in a man aged 18 to 69 in good health. The CDR3 region: CASSRSGQSTDTQYF.